This T cell receptor beta chain was recorded in a study of blood T cell repertoires in COVID-19. About the study: The samples span acute and convalescent COVID-19 from the United States, Italy and Spain. In each case, the material was cDNA or gDNA derived from T cells, B-cell-depleted T cells, or PBMCs.

This table comes from immunoSEQ multiplex PCR, and its TCRdb copy is limited to in-frame clones, with some not included. This table holds 250,000 to 350,000 clones, approximately 84% found once. Enrollment of patients from Seattle took place during active infection, with longitudinal follow-up. Trimming removed 0 bases from V and 4 bases from J, with 15 bases in between. Germline CDR1 is LNHDA and CDR2 is SQIVND (reference sequence). There are 16 residues in the CDR3. The specimen was peripheral blood. V gene TRBV19 combines with J gene TRBJ2-5; D is possibly TRBD1 (7 bases). This receptor was taken from a person aged 65 to 79 with COVID-19, enrolled during active disease. As DNA, the CDR3 is TGTGCCAGTAGTATAGAGGTGACAGGGAGGAGAGAGACCCAGTACTTC. Translating it yields CASSIEVTGRRETQYF.